The present T cell receptor (beta chain) was sequenced within a study of Graves' ophthalmopathy and Graves' hyperthyroidism. Overall study results and limits: A majority of expanded thyroid clonotypes exceeding 0.001 frequency were likewise present in blood.

Investigators amplified TCR beta CDR3 regions from RNA transcripts. HTBI-primed first-round RT-PCR preceded second-round multiplex PCR. TCRdb itself ran the multiplex PCR reads through MiXCR, one entry per CDR3 protein. The sample has about 740,000 distinct CDR3 sequences, around 40% seen once. This clonotype came up many times. What it binds is not known. Between the trimmed V and J ends, which lost 0 bases and 7 bases, there was a span of 15 bases. Germline V gene sequence: CDR1 SQVTM, CDR2 ANQGSEA. The CDR3 has 15 amino acids. V gene TRBV29-1 combines with J gene TRBJ1-4, with D tentatively TRBD1 (6 bases). The source material was peripheral blood. This clonotype was obtained from an adult man with Graves' ophthalmopathy. The CDR3 region has the DNA TGCAGCGTTGAAGATCCCAAGGGGGGGGGTGAAAAACTGTTTTTT. Amino acid sequence: CSVEDPKGGGEKLFF.